This TCR beta chain was captured by sequencing in a study of T cell responses to AZD1222 COVID-19 vaccine. Germline V gives CDR1 KGHSH, CDR2 LQKENI. Unmatched junction bases numbered 6, after V lost 6 bases and J lost 7 bases. There are 14 residues in the CDR3. TCRdb's copy holds only in-frame clones and misses some; the assay was immunoSEQ multiplex PCR. Found here are around 260,000 clones, 90% to 95% of them singletons; the top ten hold 0.55%. V gene TRBV18 combines with J gene TRBJ1-6, with 7 bases that match TRBD1. This sequence originates from an adult in good health. Sequencing was performed on peripheral blood, taken on day 0 of AZD1222 vaccination. The CDR3 DNA sequence: TGTGCCAGCTCGACCCGACAGGGCAATTCACCCCTCCACTTT. It yields the protein CASSTRQGNSPLHF.